Below are 16 T cell receptor beta chains sequenced from a single sample in a study of cytomegalovirus exposure and HLA in healthy donors. Amplification used 60 Vbeta primers and 13 Jbeta primers. Sequencing used immunoSEQ multiplex PCR; TCRdb keeps in-frame clones, though not all of them. The sample carries some 190,000 clones, more than 65% recorded once. The sequencing sample was made of PBMCs. Receptor source: a man in his forties in good health and CMV-seropositive.

The rearrangement uses TRBV10-3 and TRBJ2-6; the match to TRBD1 covers 7 bases. This CDR3 has 17 residues. Germline CDR1 ENHRY, CDR2 SYGVKD. J gave up 0 bases and V 3 bases, and 5 bases lay outside the gene matches. CDR3 DNA sequence: TGTGCCATCAGTGATCGGGGACAGAGCTCTGGGGCCAACGTCCTGACTTTC. This codes for CAISDRGQSSGANVLTF.

The chain joins TRBV6-5 to TRBJ1-5, with 10 bases identical to TRBD1. Unmatched junction bases numbered 7, after V lost 6 bases and J lost 8 bases. The germline CDR1 and CDR2 sequences are MNHEY and SVGAGI. This CDR3 has 14 amino acids. The DNA of the CDR3 is TGTGCCAGCAGCCCGACAGGGGGCATGGAGCCCCAGCATTTT. Translating it yields CASSPTGGMEPQHF.

This rearrangement joins TRBV7-2 to TRBJ1-5, with 7 bases that match TRBD1. Losses at the gene ends were 1 base for V and 0 bases for J; bases not matched to a gene: 6. In germline, CDR1 is SGHTA, CDR2 FQGNSA. The CDR3 spans 17 residues. CDR3 sequence reads: CASSLVGTENSNQPQHF. CDR3 nucleotides: TGTGCCAGCAGCTTAGTCGGGACAGAAAATAGCAATCAGCCCCAGCATTTT.

The rearrangement links TRBV15 to TRBJ1-2, with 9 nucleotides matching TRBD1. The CDR3 contains 16 residues. J lost 8 bases, V lost 1 base, and 11 bases had no gene match. Germline V gene lookup returns CDR1 LNHNV and CDR2 YYDKDF (reference sequence). Here the CDR3 reads CATSRVAGTGKEGYTF. For the CDR3, the DNA is TGTGCCACCAGCAGAGTTGCCGGGACAGGGAAAGAAGGCTACACCTTC.

The chain recombines TRBV5-6 with TRBJ2-1; D is unresolved. Trimming left V 0 bases short and J 5 bases short, with 3 bases between. CDR1 SGHDT and CDR2 YYEEEE come from the germline V gene. The CDR3 has 12 amino acids. The CDR3 region is CASSLGDNEQFF. The CDR3 DNA is TGTGCCAGCAGCTTGGGAGACAATGAGCAGTTCTTC.

CDR3 sequence: CASSQEGGGVGDQPQHF. The CDR3 nucleotides read TGTGCCAGCAGCCAAGAGGGAGGGGGAGTGGGGGATCAGCCCCAGCATTTT. The gene calls are TRBV5-4 and TRBJ1-5, with D perhaps TRBD1 (6 bases). This CDR3 comprises 17 residues. CDR1 and CDR2 from the germline V gene are SGHNT and YYREEE (reference sequence). V shed 4 bases and J shed 5 bases, with 22 bases lying between them.

The genes are TRBV29-1 and TRBJ1-2; 9 bases fit TRBD1. The CDR3 spans 17 residues. The V gene end was trimmed by 0 bases and the J gene end by 2 bases; junction bases not matched to a gene: 10. In germline, CDR1 is SQVTM, CDR2 ANQGSEA. The CDR3 here is CSVEERDRASANYGYTF. The CDR3 bases are TGCAGCGTTGAAGAAAGGGACAGGGCCTCGGCAAACTATGGCTACACCTTC.

The genes are TRBV5-1 and TRBJ2-5; TRBD2 is a possible D gene (5 bases). CDR1 SGHRS and CDR2 YFSETQ come from the germline V gene. The V and J ends lost 2 bases and 1 base respectively, with 9 bases between them. CDR3 length: 14 residues. As DNA, the CDR3 is TGCGCCAGCAGCTTCACTAGGAGCCAAGAGACCCAGTACTTC. Translating it yields CASSFTRSQETQYF.

The chain links TRBV7-8 to TRBJ1-5; the D gene is possibly TRBD1 (5 bases). The germline V gene encodes CDR1 SGHVS and CDR2 FQNEAQ. V lost 5 bases and J 1 base, leaving 12 bases between the germline ends. The CDR3 totals 15 residues. CDR3 DNA: TGTGCCAGCAGCACGGACACAGAGAGCAATCAGCCCCAGCATTTT. It encodes CASSTDTESNQPQHF.

The V gene is TRBV18, the J gene TRBJ1-3; 7 nucleotides agree with TRBD1. The trim removed 4 bases at V and 3 bases at J, leaving 15 bases unmatched. The V gene's germline CDR1 is KGHSH and CDR2 LQKENI. This CDR3 has 18 residues. The CDR3 sequence: CASSQTTQTGRFGNTIYF. DNA of the CDR3: TGTGCCAGCTCACAAACTACCCAGACAGGGCGCTTTGGAAACACCATATATTTT.

V gene TRBV7-2 combines with J gene TRBJ1-2, with TRBD1 identical over 11 bases. Germline values: CDR1 SGHTA, CDR2 FQGNSA. The CDR3 is 17 residues long. V gave up 2 bases and J gave up 0 bases; unmatched junction bases: 5. The CDR3 loop is CASSLSGQGGTNYGYTF. The CDR3 nucleotides are TGTGCCAGCAGCTTATCGGGACAGGGGGGGACTAACTATGGCTACACCTTC.

The chain joins TRBV7-9 to TRBJ2-5; TRBD2 matches 7 bases. The J segment lost 1 base and the V segment lost 5 bases, leaving 10 bases of the junction unmatched. Germline-derived CDR1 and CDR2 are SEHNR and FQNEAQ (reference sequence). The CDR3 extends over 16 amino acids. CDR3 residues: CASSPTGTTLQETQYF. In nucleotides, the CDR3 is TGTGCCAGCAGCCCAACCGGGACTACTCTCCAAGAGACCCAGTACTTC.

The chain links TRBV6-1 to TRBJ2-7, with 9 bases matching TRBD2. CDR3 size: 14 residues. Trimming took 6 bases from V and 0 from J; bases not matched to a gene: 3. Germline V gives CDR1 MNHNS, CDR2 SASEGT. The DNA of the CDR3 is TGTGCCAGCAGGACTAGCGGTAGCTCCTACGAGCAGTACTTC. Translation gives CASRTSGSSYEQYF.

This clone came up a few times. The chain carries TRBV6-5 and TRBJ2-3; 7 nucleotides align to TRBD1. CDR1 MNHEY and CDR2 SVGAGI come from the germline V gene. The CDR3 length is 13 residues. The V gene end was trimmed by 7 bases and the J gene end by 7 bases; junction bases not matched to a gene: 8. DNA of the CDR3: TGTGCCAGCAAGCCGGGACAGCTCAATACGCAGTATTTT. Translation: CASKPGQLNTQYF.

This clone was seen a few times. This rearrangement joins TRBV29-1 to TRBJ2-2, with 7 bases aligning to TRBD2. Germline V gives CDR1 SQVTM, CDR2 ANQGSEA. The trim removed 3 bases at V and 2 bases at J, leaving 6 bases unmatched. The CDR3 extends over 15 amino acids. CDR3 amino acids: CSVEVAGDNTGELFF. Written as DNA, the CDR3 is TGCAGCGTTGAGGTCGCGGGAGATAACACCGGGGAGCTGTTTTTT.

V gene TRBV29-1 combines with J gene TRBJ1-2; TRBD1 is a possible D gene (6 bases). The CDR3 runs 17 residues. V dropped 2 bases and J dropped 4 bases, with 23 bases sitting between them. The germline gives CDR1 SQVTM, CDR2 ANQGSEA. CDR3 bases: TGCAGCGTTGAATACTCCAGGGGCCCGGAGGTCCTCTATGGCTACACCTTC. It yields the protein CSVEYSRGPEVLYGYTF.